This TCR beta chain was recorded in a study of blood T cell repertoires in COVID-19. Profiled with immunoSEQ multiplex PCR; TCRdb holds only in-frame clones, not every one. Counted here are 45,000 or so clones, about nine tenths occurring once; the ten biggest clones make up roughly 16%. CDR3 length equals 15 residues. CDR1 is MGHRA, CDR2 YSYEKL, per germline. Trimming cost V 1 base and J 8 bases; bases outside gene matches: 7. The TCR comes from a man between 65 and 85 years old with active COVID-19. The rearrangement joins TRBV4-1 to TRBJ2-1, with TRBD1 matching over 8 bases. The sequencing input was peripheral blood. CDR3: CASSQAGTGMDEQFF. DNA of the CDR3: TGCGCCAGCAGCCAAGCCGGGACAGGAATGGATGAGCAGTTCTTC.